This T cell receptor (beta chain) was retrieved from a study of blood T cells in healthy people across ages. The CDR3 totals 12 residues. Germline loops: CDR1 MNHNS, CDR2 SASEGT. Study-wide findings and caveats: Diversity figures derived from one million T cells were judged to underestimate the true value.

This clonotype has just one count. Its antigen is unknown. Alongside a J-beta primer mix, a sample-barcoded 5' primer served in a second PCR lasting roughly 7 to 11 cycles. In TCRdb, the 5' RACE reads were re-called with MiXCR into one record per CDR3 protein. The table includes 980,000 or so distinct CDR3 sequences, around 49% detected once. The chain uses TRBV6-1 and TRBJ2-1; 9 bases fit TRBD1. The source material was blood. The receptor comes from a young man in good health. As DNA, the CDR3 is TGTTCAGGACAGGGGCCCCGGGATGAGCAGTTCTTC. Translation gives CSGQGPRDEQFF.